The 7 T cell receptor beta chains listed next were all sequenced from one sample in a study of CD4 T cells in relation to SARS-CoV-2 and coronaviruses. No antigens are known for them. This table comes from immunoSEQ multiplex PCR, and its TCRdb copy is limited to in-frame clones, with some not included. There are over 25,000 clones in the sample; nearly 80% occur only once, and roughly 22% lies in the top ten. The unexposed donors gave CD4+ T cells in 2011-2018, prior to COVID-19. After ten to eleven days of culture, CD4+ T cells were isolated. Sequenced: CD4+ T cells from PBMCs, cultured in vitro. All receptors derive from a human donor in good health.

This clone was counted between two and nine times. CDR3 loop: CASTTGGTDTQYF. The CDR3 DNA reads as TGTGCCAGCACCACGGGGGGGACAGATACGCAGTATTTT. J is TRBJ2-3 and V is TRBV25-1; 8 bases are a match to TRBD2. With 7 bases clipped from V and 3 bases from J, the junction kept 3 bases outside the gene matches. Germline values: CDR1 MGHDK, CDR2 SYGVNS. The CDR3 totals 13 residues.

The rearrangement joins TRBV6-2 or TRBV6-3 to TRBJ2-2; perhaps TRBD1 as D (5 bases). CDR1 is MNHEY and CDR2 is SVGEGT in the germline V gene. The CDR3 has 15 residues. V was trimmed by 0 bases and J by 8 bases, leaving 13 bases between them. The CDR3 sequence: CASSYSDMKIGELFF. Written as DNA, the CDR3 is TGTGCCAGCAGTTACTCGGACATGAAGATAGGGGAGCTGTTTTTT.

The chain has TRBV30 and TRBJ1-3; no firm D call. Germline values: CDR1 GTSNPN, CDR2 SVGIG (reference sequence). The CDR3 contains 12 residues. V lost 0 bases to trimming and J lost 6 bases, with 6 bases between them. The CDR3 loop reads CAWSVSENTIYF. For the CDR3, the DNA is TGTGCCTGGAGTGTATCCGAAAACACCATATATTTT. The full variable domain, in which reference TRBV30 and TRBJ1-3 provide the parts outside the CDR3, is SQTIHQWPATLVQPVGSPLSLECTVEGTSNPNLYWYRQAAGRGLQLLFYSVGIGQISSEVPQNLSASRPQDRQFILSSKKLLLSDSGFYLCAWSVSENTIYFGEGSWLTVV.

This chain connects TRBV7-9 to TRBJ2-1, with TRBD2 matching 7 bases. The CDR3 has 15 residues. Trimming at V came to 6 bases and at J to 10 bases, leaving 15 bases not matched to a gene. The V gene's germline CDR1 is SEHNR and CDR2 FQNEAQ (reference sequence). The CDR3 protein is CASSSPGLSLREQFF. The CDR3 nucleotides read TGTGCCAGCAGTTCACCGGGACTATCGCTTCGCGAGCAGTTCTTC.

CDR3 amino acids: CASSPQGGAADTQYF. The CDR3 DNA follows: TGTGCCAGCAGTCCGCAAGGGGGGGCCGCAGATACGCAGTATTTT. The gene calls are TRBV6-5 and TRBJ2-3, with D possibly matching TRBD2 (7 bases). V dropped 5 bases and J dropped 4 bases, with 16 bases sitting between them. The CDR3 contains 15 residues. Per the germline V gene, CDR1 is MNHEY and CDR2 is SVGAGI.

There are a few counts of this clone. The CDR3 is CASRAGDTNSPLHF. The CDR3 region has the DNA TGCGCCAGCAGGGCAGGTGACACTAATTCACCCCTCCACTTT. The chain couples TRBV5-1 to TRBJ1-6; unclear D gene. CDR3 length: 14 residues. V was cut by 5 bases and J by 6 bases, with 12 bases left in between. Germline values: CDR1 SGHRS, CDR2 YFSETQ.

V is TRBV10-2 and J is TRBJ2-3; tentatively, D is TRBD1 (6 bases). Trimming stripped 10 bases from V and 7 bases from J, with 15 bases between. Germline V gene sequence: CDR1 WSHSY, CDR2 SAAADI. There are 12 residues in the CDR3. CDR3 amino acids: CAKTGHRHTQYF. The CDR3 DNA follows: TGCGCCAAAACAGGGCATAGACATACGCAGTATTTT.